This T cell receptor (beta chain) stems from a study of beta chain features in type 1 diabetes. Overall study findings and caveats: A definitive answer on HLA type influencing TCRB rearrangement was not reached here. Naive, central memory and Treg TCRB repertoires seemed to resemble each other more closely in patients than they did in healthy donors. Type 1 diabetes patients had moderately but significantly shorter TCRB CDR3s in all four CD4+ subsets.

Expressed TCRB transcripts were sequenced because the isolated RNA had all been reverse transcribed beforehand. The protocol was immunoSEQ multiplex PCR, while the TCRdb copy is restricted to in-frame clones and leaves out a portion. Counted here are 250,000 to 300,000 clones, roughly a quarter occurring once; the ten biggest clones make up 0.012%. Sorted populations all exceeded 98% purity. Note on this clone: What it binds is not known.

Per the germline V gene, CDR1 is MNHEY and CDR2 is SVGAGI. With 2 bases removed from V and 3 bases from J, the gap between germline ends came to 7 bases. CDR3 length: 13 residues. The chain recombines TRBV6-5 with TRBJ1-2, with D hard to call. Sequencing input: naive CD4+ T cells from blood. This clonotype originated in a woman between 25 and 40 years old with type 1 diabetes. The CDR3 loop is CASSYETDYGYTF. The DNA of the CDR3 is TGTGCCAGCAGTTACGAAACAGACTATGGCTACACCTTC.